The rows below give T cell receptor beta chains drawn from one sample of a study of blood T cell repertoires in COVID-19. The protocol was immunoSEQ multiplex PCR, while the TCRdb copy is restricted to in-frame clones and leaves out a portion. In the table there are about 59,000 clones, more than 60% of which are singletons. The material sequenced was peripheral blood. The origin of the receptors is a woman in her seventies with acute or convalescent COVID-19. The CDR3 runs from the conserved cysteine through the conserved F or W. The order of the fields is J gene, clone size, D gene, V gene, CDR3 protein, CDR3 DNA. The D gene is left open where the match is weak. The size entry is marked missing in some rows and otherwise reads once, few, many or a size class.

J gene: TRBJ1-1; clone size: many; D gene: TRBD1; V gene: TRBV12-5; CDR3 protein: CASGPHLGGQTNTEAFF; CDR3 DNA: TGTGCTAGTGGTCCACACCTTGGGGGACAGACGAACACTGAAGCTTTCTTT
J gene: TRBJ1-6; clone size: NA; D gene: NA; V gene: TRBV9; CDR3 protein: CASSVGGRMDSPLHF; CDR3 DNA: TGTGCCAGCAGCGTAGGGGGCAGGATGGATTCACCCCTCCACTTT
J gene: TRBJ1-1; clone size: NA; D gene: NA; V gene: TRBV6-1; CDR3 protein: CASSYYQVGTEAFF; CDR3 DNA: TGTGCCAGCAGTTATTACCAGGTTGGCACTGAAGCTTTCTTT
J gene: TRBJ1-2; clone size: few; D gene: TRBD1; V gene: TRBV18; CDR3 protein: CASAGQSYGYTF; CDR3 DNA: TGTGCCAGCGCGGGACAGAGCTATGGCTACACCTTC
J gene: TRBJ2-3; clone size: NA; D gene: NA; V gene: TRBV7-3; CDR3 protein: CASSSWVGGDADTQYF; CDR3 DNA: TGTGCCAGCAGCTCGTGGGTTGGGGGCGACGCAGATACGCAGTATTTT
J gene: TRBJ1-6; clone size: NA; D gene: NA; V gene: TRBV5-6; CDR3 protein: CASSTGTQGSSYNSPLHF; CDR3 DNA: TGTGCCAGCAGCACCGGGACACAGGGAAGCTCCTATAATTCACCCCTCCACTTT
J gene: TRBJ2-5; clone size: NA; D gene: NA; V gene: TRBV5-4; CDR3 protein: CASSGGSGWETQYF; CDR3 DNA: TGTGCCAGCAGCGGGGGGAGCGGGTGGGAGACCCAGTACTTC
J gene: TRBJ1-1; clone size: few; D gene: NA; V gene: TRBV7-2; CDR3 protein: CASSLSGNTEAFF; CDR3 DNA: TGTGCCAGCAGCTTGAGTGGGAACACTGAAGCTTTCTTT
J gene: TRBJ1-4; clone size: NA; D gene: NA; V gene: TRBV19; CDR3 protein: CASCRRPPEEKLFF; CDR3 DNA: TGTGCCAGTTGTAGGCGACCACCGGAGGAAAAACTGTTTTTT
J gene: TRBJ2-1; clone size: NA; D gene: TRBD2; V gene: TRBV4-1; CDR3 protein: CASSPRAGGGYNEQFF; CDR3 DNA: TGCGCCAGCAGCCCTCGGGCGGGGGGAGGATACAATGAGCAGTTCTTC
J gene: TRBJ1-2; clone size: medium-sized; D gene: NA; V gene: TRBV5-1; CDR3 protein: CASSPGVLGYTF; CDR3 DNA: TGCGCCAGCAGTCCCGGTGTGCTTGGCTACACCTTC
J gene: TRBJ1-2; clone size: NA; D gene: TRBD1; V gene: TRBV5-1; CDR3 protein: CASSPPPGQVAPAAYGYTF; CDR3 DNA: TGCGCCAGCAGCCCTCCCCCGGGACAGGTAGCCCCTGCGGCCTATGGCTACACCTTC
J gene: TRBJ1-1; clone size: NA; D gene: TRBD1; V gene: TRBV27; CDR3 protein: CASSLSGQDEAFF; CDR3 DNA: TGTGCCAGCAGTTTATCTGGACAGGATGAAGCTTTCTTT
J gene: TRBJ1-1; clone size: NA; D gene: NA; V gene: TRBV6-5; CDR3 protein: CASSPQREAFF; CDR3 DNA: TGTGCCAGCAGTCCTCAGCGTGAAGCTTTCTTT
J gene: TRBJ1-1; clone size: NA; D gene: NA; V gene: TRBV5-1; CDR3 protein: CASSLPRARGEGRMNTEAFF; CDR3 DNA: TGCGCCAGCAGCCTGCCCAGGGCACGAGGGGAGGGACGTATGAACACTGAAGCTTTCTTT
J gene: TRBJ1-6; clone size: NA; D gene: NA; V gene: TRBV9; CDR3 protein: CASSPHPEARVSPLHF; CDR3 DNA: TGTGCCAGCAGCCCCCACCCGGAGGCCAGAGTTTCACCCCTCCACTTT
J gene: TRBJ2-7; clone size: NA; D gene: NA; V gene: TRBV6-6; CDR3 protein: CASSYSEITGYYEQYF; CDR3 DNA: TGTGCCAGCAGTTACTCCGAAATTACAGGGTACTACGAGCAGTACTTC
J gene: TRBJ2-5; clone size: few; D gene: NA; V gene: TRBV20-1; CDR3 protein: CSASRDTATQYF; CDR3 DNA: TGCAGTGCTAGTAGGGACACCGCGACCCAGTACTTC
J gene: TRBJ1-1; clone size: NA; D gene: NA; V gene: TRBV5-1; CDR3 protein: CASSLDDEAEAFF; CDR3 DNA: TGCGCCAGCAGCTTGGATGACGAGGCTGAAGCTTTCTTT
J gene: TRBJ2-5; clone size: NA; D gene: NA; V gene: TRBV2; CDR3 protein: CASGGNGQETQYF; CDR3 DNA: TGTGCCAGCGGGGGGAACGGCCAAGAGACCCAGTACTTC
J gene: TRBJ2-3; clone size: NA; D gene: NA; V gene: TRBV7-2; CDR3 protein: CASSQTPYSTDTQYF; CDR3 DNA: TGTGCCAGCAGTCAAACCCCCTATAGCACAGATACGCAGTATTTT
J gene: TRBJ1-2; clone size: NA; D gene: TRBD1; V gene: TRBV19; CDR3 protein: CASSLRDRIAGYGYTF; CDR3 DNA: TGTGCCAGTAGCCTCCGGGACAGGATAGCGGGCTATGGCTACACCTTC
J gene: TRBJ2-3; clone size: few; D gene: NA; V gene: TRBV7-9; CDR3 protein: CASSLRGAGDTQYF; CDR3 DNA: TGTGCCAGCAGCCTACGGGGGGCAGGAGATACGCAGTATTTT
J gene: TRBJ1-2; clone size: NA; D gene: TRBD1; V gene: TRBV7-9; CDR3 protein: CASRRTGGNYGYTF; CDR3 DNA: TGTGCCAGCAGACGGACAGGGGGGAACTATGGCTACACCTTC
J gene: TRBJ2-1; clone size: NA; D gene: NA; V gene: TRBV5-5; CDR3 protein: CASSFQAGHNEQFF; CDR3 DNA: TGTGCCAGCAGCTTTCAGGCAGGTCACAATGAGCAGTTCTTC
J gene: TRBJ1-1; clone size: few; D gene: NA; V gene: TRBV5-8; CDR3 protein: CASSLSLVAFF; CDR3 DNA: TGTGCCAGCAGCTTAAGCTTGGTGGCTTTCTTT
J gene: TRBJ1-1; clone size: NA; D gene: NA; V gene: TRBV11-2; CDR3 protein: CASSLGRGTEAFF; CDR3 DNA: TGTGCCAGCAGCCTGGGAAGAGGGACTGAAGCTTTCTTT
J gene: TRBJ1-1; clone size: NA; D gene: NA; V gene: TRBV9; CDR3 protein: CASSGQTTNTEAFF; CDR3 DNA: TGTGCCAGCAGCGGACAGACAACGAACACTGAAGCTTTCTTT
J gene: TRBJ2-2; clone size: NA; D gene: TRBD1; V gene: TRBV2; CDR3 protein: CASSPDRGVGTGELFF; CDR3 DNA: TGTGCCAGCAGTCCAGACAGGGGAGTTGGCACCGGGGAGCTGTTTTTT
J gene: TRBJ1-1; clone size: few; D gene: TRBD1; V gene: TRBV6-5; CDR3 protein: CASSSGQVNTEAFF; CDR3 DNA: TGTGCCAGCAGCTCCGGACAGGTTAACACTGAAGCTTTCTTT
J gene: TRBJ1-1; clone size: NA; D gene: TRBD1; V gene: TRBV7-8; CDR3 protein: CASSLAAQGADTEAFF; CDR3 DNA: TGTGCCAGCAGCTTAGCCGCACAGGGGGCGGATACTGAAGCTTTCTTT
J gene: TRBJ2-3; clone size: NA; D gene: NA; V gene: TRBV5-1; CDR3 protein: CASSTAGFPTDTQYF; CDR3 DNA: TGCGCCAGCAGTACGGCAGGGTTCCCCACAGATACGCAGTATTTT
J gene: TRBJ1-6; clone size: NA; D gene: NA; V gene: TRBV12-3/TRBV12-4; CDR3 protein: CASSLARTPLHF; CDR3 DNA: TGTGCCAGCAGTTTAGCGCGAACACCCCTCCACTTT
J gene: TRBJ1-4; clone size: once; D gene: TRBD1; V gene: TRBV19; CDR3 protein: CASSTGERNEKLFF; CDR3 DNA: TGTGCCAGTAGCACAGGGGAACGGAATGAAAAACTGTTTTTT
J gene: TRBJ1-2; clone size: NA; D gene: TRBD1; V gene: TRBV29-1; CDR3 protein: CSASGTGTYGYTF; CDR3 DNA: TGCAGCGCCTCCGGGACAGGGACCTATGGCTACACCTTC
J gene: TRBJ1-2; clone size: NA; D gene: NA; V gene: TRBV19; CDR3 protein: CASSVTAPVNYGYTF; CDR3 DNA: TGTGCCAGTAGTGTGACAGCGCCGGTAAACTATGGCTACACCTTC
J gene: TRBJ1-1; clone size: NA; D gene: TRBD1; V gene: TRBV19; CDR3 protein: CASSIQTGAMGEAFF; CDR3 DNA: TGTGCCAGTAGTATCCAGACAGGGGCGATGGGTGAAGCTTTCTTT
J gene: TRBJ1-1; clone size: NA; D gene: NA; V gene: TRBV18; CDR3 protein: CASSRREWGDTEAFF; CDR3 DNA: TGTGCCAGCTCACGGCGGGAGTGGGGGGACACTGAAGCTTTCTTT
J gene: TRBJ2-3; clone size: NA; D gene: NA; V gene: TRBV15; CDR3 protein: CATSRDSGGADTQYF; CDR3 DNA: TGTGCCACCAGCAGAGATAGCGGTGGCGCAGATACGCAGTATTTT
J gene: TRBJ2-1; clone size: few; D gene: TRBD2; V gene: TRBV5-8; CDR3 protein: CASSLRFRGGAGEQFF; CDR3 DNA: TGTGCCAGCAGCTTGCGATTTCGCGGGGGGGCCGGTGAGCAGTTCTTC
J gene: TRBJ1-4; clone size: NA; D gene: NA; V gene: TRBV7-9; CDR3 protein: CASSLGDSSEKLFF; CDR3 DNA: TGTGCCAGCAGCTTGGGGGACTCGAGTGAAAAACTGTTTTTT
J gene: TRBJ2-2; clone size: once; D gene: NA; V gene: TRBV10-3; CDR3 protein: CAISGLADTGELFF; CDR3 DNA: TGTGCCATCAGTGGTTTGGCGGACACCGGGGAGCTGTTTTTT
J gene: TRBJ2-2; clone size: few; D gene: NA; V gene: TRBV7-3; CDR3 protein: CASSSGGQGTTGELFF; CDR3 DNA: TGTGCCAGCAGCTCGGGGGGACAAGGGACCACCGGGGAGCTGTTTTTT
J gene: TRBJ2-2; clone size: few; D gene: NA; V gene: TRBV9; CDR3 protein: CASSAVFGAGELFF; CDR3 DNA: TGTGCCAGCAGCGCAGTATTTGGAGCCGGGGAGCTGTTTTTT
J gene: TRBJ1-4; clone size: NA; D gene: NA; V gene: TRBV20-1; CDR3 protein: CSASRDEKLFF; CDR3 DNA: TGCAGTGCTAGTCGTGATGAAAAACTGTTTTTT
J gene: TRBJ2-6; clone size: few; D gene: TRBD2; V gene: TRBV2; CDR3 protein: CASNALSGGSSGANVLTF; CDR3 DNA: TGTGCCAGCAATGCCCTTAGCGGGGGTAGCTCTGGGGCCAACGTCCTGACTTTC
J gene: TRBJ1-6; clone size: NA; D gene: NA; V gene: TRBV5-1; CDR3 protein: CASSLGRFNSPLHF; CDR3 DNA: TGCGCCAGCAGCTTGGGCAGGTTTAATTCACCCCTCCACTTT
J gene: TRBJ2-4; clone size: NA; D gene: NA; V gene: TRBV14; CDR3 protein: CASSQRGAKNIQYF; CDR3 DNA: TGTGCCAGCAGCCAACGGGGAGCCAAAAACATTCAGTACTTC
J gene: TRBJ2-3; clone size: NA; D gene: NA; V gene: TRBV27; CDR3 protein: CASSLSAPLGRGPLTDTQYF; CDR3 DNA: TGTGCCAGCAGTTTATCAGCCCCCCTAGGGCGGGGGCCCCTCACAGATACGCAGTATTTT
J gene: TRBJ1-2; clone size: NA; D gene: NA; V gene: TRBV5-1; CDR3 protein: CASSLDGQFNYGYTF; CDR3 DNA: TGCGCCAGCAGCTTGGATGGCCAATTTAACTATGGCTACACCTTC
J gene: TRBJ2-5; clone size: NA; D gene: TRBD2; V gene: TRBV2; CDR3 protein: CASSGTTSGDQETQYF; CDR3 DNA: TGTGCCAGCAGTGGCACGACTAGCGGAGACCAAGAGACCCAGTACTTC
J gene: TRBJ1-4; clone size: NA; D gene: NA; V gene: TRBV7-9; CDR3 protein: CASSVQGGQEKLFF; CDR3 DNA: TGTGCCAGCAGCGTACAGGGAGGGCAAGAAAAACTGTTTTTT
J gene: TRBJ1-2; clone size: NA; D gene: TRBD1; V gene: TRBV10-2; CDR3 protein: CASSDWVTGEDGYTF; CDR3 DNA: TGCGCCAGCAGTGATTGGGTGACAGGGGAGGATGGCTACACCTTC